This entry concerns a single T cell receptor (beta chain). Antigen unknown. Germline-derived CDR1 and CDR2 are SGHNT and YYREEE (reference sequence). J lost 7 bases, V lost 0 bases, and 6 bases had no gene match. The CDR3 length is 17 residues. This record comes from a study of siplizumab effects on memory and regulatory T cells. The study's findings and limits: Just a small share of alloreactive clones was traced back to unstimulated subsets.

Here immunoSEQ multiplex PCR was the method, and the copy in TCRdb shows in-frame clones only, minus some. There are about 120,000 clones in the sample; 80% to 95% occur only once, and around 0.15% lies in the top ten. This sequence joins TRBV5-4 and TRBJ2-2; TRBD2 matches 13 bases. The TCR was taken from a human donor in good health. Sample: non-Treg CD4+ T cells sorted from blood. CDR3 amino acids: CASSLEGTSGVDGELFF. The CDR3 nucleotides are TGTGCCAGCAGCTTGGAGGGGACTAGCGGGGTTGACGGGGAGCTGTTTTTT.